The clone carrying this TCR beta chain has just a few counts. Sequenced material consisted of expressed TCRB transcripts (all of the isolated RNA was reverse transcribed). TCRdb's copy holds only in-frame clones and misses some; the assay was immunoSEQ multiplex PCR. Of about 930,000 clones listed, roughly a sixth are singletons. This specimen belongs to a study of beta chain features in type 1 diabetes. This CDR3 is 16 amino acids long. CDR1 is LNHDA and CDR2 is SQIVND in the germline V gene (reference sequence). V was trimmed by 5 bases and J by 0 bases, leaving 14 bases between them. V is TRBV19 and J is TRBJ1-5, with D unresolved. The receptor's source is a woman aged 18 to 35 in good health. Specimen: naive CD4+ T cells from blood. The CDR3 sequence: CASSRVGSSSNQPQHF. CDR3 nucleotides: TGTGCCAGTAGTCGGGTGGGGAGTAGTAGCAATCAGCCCCAGCATTTT.